This T cell receptor beta chain was recovered during a study of cytomegalovirus exposure and HLA in healthy donors. Study-wide context: Ancestry clustering placed about four fifths of several hundred genotyped donors in the Caucasian-associated cluster.

The germline V gene has CDR1 LNHNV and CDR2 YYDKDF (reference sequence). Trimming took off 0 bases at V and 4 bases at J, with 9 bases between the two ends. CDR3 length: 14 amino acids. Worth noting for this clone: Its antigen is currently unknown.

Study observations and caveats: In a later analysis, at a false discovery rate of 0.05, 17,000 or so TCR beta sequences matched HLA alleles.

PCR employed 60 Vbeta and 13 Jbeta primers. Here immunoSEQ multiplex PCR was the method, and the copy in TCRdb shows in-frame clones only, minus some. Among 200,000 to 250,000 clones, 78% were seen once, and the ten largest hold 3.8%. This receptor was taken from a male donor in good health and CMV-seronegative. Sequenced input: PBMCs. The rearrangement links TRBV15 to TRBJ1-1, with D unresolved. CDR3 protein: CATSRDRHSTEAFF. CDR3 DNA sequence: TGTGCCACCAGCAGAGATAGACACAGCACTGAAGCTTTCTTT.